This passage covers 9 T cell receptor beta chains from one sample sequenced in a study of identical twins. TCRdb independently ran MiXCR on the 5' RACE reads; one entry per CDR3 protein. This repertoire shows about 890,000 distinct CDR3 sequences, roughly an eighth found once; its top ten account for under 2%. The sample was also reused in another study, on yellow fever vaccine responses in identical twins.

Sequenced input: PBMCs. The receptors were sampled from a young woman in good health.

The V call is TRBV12-3 or TRBV12-4, the J call TRBJ2-5; TRBD2 is a possible D gene (6 bases). The CDR3 has 15 amino acids. V lost 3 bases and J 4 bases, leaving 15 bases between the germline ends. The CDR3 protein is CASSFAPGGGETQYF. CDR3 bases: TGTGCCAGCAGTTTCGCCCCCGGGGGTGGAGAGACCCAGTACTTC.

This chain joins TRBV27 and TRBJ2-3, with 8 nucleotides matching TRBD2. The CDR3 sequence is 16 residues long. The germline V gene has CDR1 MNHEY and CDR2 SMNVEV (reference sequence). V gave up 6 bases and J gave up 4 bases; unmatched junction bases: 12. CDR3 region: CASRPPYSGVPDTQYF. CDR3 bases: TGTGCCAGCAGACCACCATATAGCGGGGTGCCAGATACGCAGTATTTT.

The chain is built from TRBV29-1 and TRBJ2-3; the D is unclear. This CDR3 region has 13 residues. V dropped 4 bases and J dropped 2 bases, with 10 bases sitting between them. Germline CDR1 reads SQVTM; CDR2 reads ANQGSEA. The CDR3 DNA is TGCAGCGTTGCACAAACTTACACAGATACGCAGTATTTT. Translating gives CSVAQTYTDTQYF.

This clonotype appeared many times. The rearrangement joins TRBV6-5 to TRBJ2-2; 8 positions match TRBD2. CDR1 and CDR2 from the germline V gene are MNHEY and SVGAGI. V shed 2 bases and J 1 base; nucleotides not matched to a gene: 3. This CDR3 is built from 16 residues. This CDR3 is CASSYRLAGNTGELFF. DNA of the CDR3: TGTGCCAGCAGTTACAGGCTAGCGGGGAACACCGGGGAGCTGTTTTTT.

This clonotype was observed a handful of times. The chain is built from TRBV12-3 or TRBV12-4 and TRBJ2-3, with 8 bases that match TRBD1. The CDR3 spans 14 residues. The junction had 2 bases not matched to a gene; V was cut back by 2 bases and J by 4 bases. The CDR3 DNA reads TGTGCCAGCAGTTTATTACAGGGGGCAGATACGCAGTATTTT. This translates into CASSLLQGADTQYF.

The chain recombines TRBV7-9 with TRBJ2-3; 8 bases are shared with TRBD2. The CDR3 spans 16 residues. Germline V gene sequence: CDR1 SEHNR, CDR2 FQNEAQ (reference sequence). V lost 5 bases and J lost 1; bases outside the gene matches: 8. The CDR3 region has the DNA TGTGCCAGCAGCCTAGTGCGGGAGGACGGCACAGATACGCAGTATTTT. Translating gives CASSLVREDGTDTQYF.

The DNA of the CDR3 is TGTGCCAGCCTTGCGGGGCAGGGGGATTTTCCTGAGCAGTTCTTC. Encoded protein: CASLAGQGDFPEQFF. This rearrangement joins TRBV12-3 or TRBV12-4 to TRBJ2-1; the D gene is possibly TRBD1 (7 bases). V was clipped by 8 bases and J by 9 bases, with 23 bases between them. This CDR3 spans 15 amino acids.

Only a few counts were recorded for this clonotype. The chain combines TRBV20-1 with TRBJ1-5; D unresolved. In germline, CDR1 is DFQATT, CDR2 SNEGSKA (reference sequence). This CDR3 contains 14 residues. The germline V and J ends were trimmed by 5 bases and 0 bases, with 11 bases remaining between them. CDR3 bases: TGCAGTGCTCATAGGACGGATAGCAATCAGCCCCAGCATTTT. Translated: CSAHRTDSNQPQHF.

This rearrangement joins TRBV5-1 to TRBJ2-2; D is unclear. The V gene lost 0 bases and the J gene lost 9 bases, with 9 bases spanning the gap. Germline CDR1 and CDR2: SGHRS and YFSETQ. The CDR3 loop spans 13 amino acids. The chain's CDR3 is CASSLDGIRELFF. In DNA form, the CDR3 reads TGCGCCAGCAGCTTGGATGGGATTAGGGAGCTGTTTTTT.